This paragraph reports one T cell receptor beta chain. Antigen: not known. This record belongs to a study of T cell responses to AZD1222 COVID-19 vaccine. Study outcomes and limitations: Nearly half of spike-specific TCRs reportedly target unmutated variant regions. Vaccination with two AZD1222 doses was followed by a rise in Spike-specific TCR breadth and depth.

TCRdb's table, derived via immunoSEQ multiplex PCR, lists solely in-frame clones and lacks some. The repertoire holds some 120,000 clones, with 90% to 95% as singletons. The CDR3 length is 14 residues. Germline-derived CDR1 and CDR2 are MNHEY and SMNVEV (reference sequence). V lost 4 bases, J lost 6 bases, and 3 bases stayed unmatched. The V gene is TRBV27, the J gene TRBJ2-1; 10 nucleotides line up with TRBD2. The sequencing here drew on peripheral blood, taken on day 0 of AZD1222 vaccination. This TCR was sampled from an adult in good health. The CDR3 here is CASSSWTSGNEQFF. As DNA, the CDR3 is TGTGCCAGCAGTTCATGGACTAGCGGCAATGAGCAGTTCTTC.